This T cell receptor beta chain stems from a study of cytomegalovirus exposure and HLA in healthy donors. General observations from the study: Sequencing depth across donors, presence/absence analyses assumed, was roughly uniform.

The PCR employed 60 Vbeta primers together with 13 Jbeta primers. The method was immunoSEQ multiplex PCR; TCRdb's version includes in-frame clones alone and lacks a portion of them. The profile shows hundreds of thousands of clones, approximately 79% of them singletons. With regard to this clone: What it binds is unknown.

This receptor was obtained from a male donor in good health and CMV-seronegative. Sequenced sample: PBMCs.

CDR3 nucleotide sequence: TGTGCCAGCAGCTTATCAGGGCGCGGAGGCTACACCTTC. The encoded protein is CASSLSGRGGYTF. This chain uses TRBV5-6 with TRBJ1-2; TRBD1 might be the D (5 bases). CDR1 SGHDT and CDR2 YYEEEE come from the germline V gene. Trimming took off 2 bases at V and 8 bases at J, with 13 bases between the two ends. This CDR3 spans 13 amino acids. Full variable domain (rest looked up from reference TRBV5-6 and TRBJ1-2): DAGVTQSPTHLIKTRGQQVTLRCSPKSGHDTVSWYQQALGQGPQFIFQYYEEEERQRGNFPDRFSGHQFPNYSSELNVNALLLGDSALYLCASSLSGRGGYTFGSGTRLTVV.